This section outlines one TCR beta chain sequence together with its context. What it binds is unknown. These data come from a study of CD8+ T cells in alopecia areata. About the study: Administration of oral tofacitinib to treated patients was at 5 to 10 mg twice daily. Study results and limitations: Higher clonality and more expanded CD8+ clones appeared in lesional than normal scalp.

The length of the CDR3 is 13 residues. Trimming pared 2 bases from V and 3 bases from J, leaving 11 bases between. Germline values: CDR1 GTSNPN, CDR2 SVGIG (reference sequence). Alopecia areata patients had lesional scalp punch biopsies and peripheral blood taken from them. It was from PBMCs that CD4+ and CD8+ T cells were sorted. Investigators isolated RNA and reverse transcribed it into cDNA to act as the sequencing template. Assay used: immunoSEQ multiplex PCR; TCRdb lists only in-frame clones, some missing. Among over 200,000 clones listed, about 60% were seen once. This clonotype was obtained from a human donor with alopecia areata. The chain is built from TRBV30 and TRBJ2-7, with D unclear. This sample comprised CD4+ T cells sorted from blood, obtained at week 0. The CDR3 spells CAWSRMGFYEQYF. As DNA, the CDR3 is TGTGCCTGGAGTCGTATGGGATTCTACGAGCAGTACTTC.